This note documents a single T cell receptor beta chain sequence. Its antigen is still unknown. This sample was included in a study of beta chain features in type 1 diabetes. Study findings and constraints: Researchers report that Type 1 diabetes patients had moderately but significantly shorter TCRB CDR3s across all four CD4+ subsets.

V was shortened by 0 bases and J by 1 base, with 9 bases between the two germline ends. CDR1 is SEHNR, CDR2 FQNEAQ, per germline (reference sequence). CDR3 length: 16 residues. Isolated RNA was reverse transcribed in full, so expressed TCRB transcripts were sequenced. Clones were sequenced by immunoSEQ multiplex PCR, and TCRdb holds only the in-frame ones, with some missing. Found here are some 270,000 clones, 9.5% to 13% of them singletons; the top ten hold around 0.015%. This clonotype was obtained from a man between 25 and 39 years old with type 1 diabetes. The rearrangement joins TRBV7-9 to TRBJ2-2; weak D call: TRBD1 (5 bases). Sequencing used naive CD4+ T cells from blood. The CDR3 nucleotides are TGTGCCAGCAGCTTAGCCCTGGGGCTGAACACCGGGGAGCTGTTTTTT. This codes for CASSLALGLNTGELFF.